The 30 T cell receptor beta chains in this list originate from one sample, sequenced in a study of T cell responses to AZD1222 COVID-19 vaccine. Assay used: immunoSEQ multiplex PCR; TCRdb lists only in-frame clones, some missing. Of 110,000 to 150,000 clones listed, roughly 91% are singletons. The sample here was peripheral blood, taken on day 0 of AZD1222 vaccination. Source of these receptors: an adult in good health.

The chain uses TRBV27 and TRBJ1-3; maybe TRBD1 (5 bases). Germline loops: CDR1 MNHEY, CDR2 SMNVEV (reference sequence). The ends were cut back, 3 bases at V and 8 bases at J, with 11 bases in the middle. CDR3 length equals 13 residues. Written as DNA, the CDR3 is TGTGCCAGCAGTTTTGTGGGGGGAGACACCATATATTTT. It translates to CASSFVGGDTIYF.

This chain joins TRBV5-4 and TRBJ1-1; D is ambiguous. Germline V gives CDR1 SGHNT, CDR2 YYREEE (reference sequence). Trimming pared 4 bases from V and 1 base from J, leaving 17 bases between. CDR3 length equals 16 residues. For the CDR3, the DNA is TGTGCCAGCAGCCCCGGATCTTTCCGTCAGAACACTGAAGCTTTCTTT. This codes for CASSPGSFRQNTEAFF.

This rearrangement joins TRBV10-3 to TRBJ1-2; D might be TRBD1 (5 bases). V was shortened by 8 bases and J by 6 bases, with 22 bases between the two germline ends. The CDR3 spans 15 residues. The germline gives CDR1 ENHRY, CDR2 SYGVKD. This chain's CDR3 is CAILGPDGGGHGYTF. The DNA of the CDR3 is TGTGCCATCCTAGGGCCGGACGGGGGGGGACATGGCTACACCTTC.

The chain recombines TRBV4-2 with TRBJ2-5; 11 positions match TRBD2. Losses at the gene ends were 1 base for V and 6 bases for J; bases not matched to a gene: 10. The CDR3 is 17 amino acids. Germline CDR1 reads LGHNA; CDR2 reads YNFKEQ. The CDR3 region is CASSQGLAGLFPKTQYF. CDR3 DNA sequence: TGTGCCAGCAGCCAAGGACTAGCGGGGCTATTCCCCAAGACCCAGTACTTC.

The CDR3 DNA reads TGCACCAGCACTCTCTCACAGGGGGAAAACACTGAAGCTTTCTTT. Translation: CTSTLSQGENTEAFF. This sequence joins TRBV1 and TRBJ1-1; the table calls TRBD1, which could not be checked here. TRBV1 is a recognized pseudogene. The CDR3 extends over 15 amino acids.

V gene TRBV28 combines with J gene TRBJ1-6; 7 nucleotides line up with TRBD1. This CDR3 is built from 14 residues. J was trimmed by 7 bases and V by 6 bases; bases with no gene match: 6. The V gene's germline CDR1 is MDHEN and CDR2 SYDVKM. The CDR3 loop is CASSSGTANSPLHF. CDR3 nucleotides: TGTGCCAGCAGCTCGGGGACAGCGAATTCACCCCTCCACTTT.

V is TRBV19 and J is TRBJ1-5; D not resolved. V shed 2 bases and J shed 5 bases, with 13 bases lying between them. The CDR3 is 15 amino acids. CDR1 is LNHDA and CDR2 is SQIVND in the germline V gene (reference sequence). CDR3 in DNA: TGTGCCAGTAGTATAAGTGTAGGGAGGGATCAGCCCCAGCATTTT. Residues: CASSISVGRDQPQHF.

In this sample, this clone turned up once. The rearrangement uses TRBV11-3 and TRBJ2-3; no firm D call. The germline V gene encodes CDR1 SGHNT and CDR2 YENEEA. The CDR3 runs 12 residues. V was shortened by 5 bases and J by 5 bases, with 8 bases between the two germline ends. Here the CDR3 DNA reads TGTGCCAGCAGCCTCTCCAGAGATACGCAGTATTTT. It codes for CASSLSRDTQYF.

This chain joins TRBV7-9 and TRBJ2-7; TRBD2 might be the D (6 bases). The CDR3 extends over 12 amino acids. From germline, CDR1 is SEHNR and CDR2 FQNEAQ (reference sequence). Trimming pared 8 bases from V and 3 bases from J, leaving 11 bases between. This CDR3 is CASRDFDYEQYF. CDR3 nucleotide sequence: TGTGCCAGCCGGGACTTCGACTACGAGCAGTACTTC.

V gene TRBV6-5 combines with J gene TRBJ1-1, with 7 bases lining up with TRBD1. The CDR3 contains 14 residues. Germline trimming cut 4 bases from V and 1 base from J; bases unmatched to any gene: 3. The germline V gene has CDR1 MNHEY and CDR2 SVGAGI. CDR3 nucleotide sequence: TGTGCCAGCAGTTTGGGGACAGCGAACACTGAAGCTTTCTTT. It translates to CASSLGTANTEAFF.

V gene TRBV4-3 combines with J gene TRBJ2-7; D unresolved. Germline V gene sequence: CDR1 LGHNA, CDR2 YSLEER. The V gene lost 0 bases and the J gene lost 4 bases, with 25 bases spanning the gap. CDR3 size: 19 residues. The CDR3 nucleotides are TGCGCCAGCAGCCAAGAAGCCCCGACCAGGTTTGGATTCTCTTACGAGCAGTACTTC. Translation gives CASSQEAPTRFGFSYEQYF.

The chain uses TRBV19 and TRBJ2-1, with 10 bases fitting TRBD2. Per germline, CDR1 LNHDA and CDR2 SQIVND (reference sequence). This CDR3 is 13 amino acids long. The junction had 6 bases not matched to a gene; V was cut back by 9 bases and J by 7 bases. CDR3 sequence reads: CASERGGSNEQFF. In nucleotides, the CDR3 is TGTGCCAGCGAGCGGGGGGGGTCGAATGAGCAGTTCTTC.

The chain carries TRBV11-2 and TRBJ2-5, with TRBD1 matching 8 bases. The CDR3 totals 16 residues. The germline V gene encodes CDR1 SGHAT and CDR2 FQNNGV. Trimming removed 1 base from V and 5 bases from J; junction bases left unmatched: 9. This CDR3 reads CASSLGFRGLTETQYF. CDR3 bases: TGTGCCAGCAGCTTAGGGTTCAGGGGGCTCACGGAGACCCAGTACTTC.

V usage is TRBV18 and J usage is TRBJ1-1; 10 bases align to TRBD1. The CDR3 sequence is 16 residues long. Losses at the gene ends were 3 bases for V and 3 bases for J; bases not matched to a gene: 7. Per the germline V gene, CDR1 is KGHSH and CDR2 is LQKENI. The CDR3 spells CASSPQTGGRHTEAFF. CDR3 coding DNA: TGTGCCAGCTCACCTCAGACAGGGGGCCGGCACACTGAAGCTTTCTTT.

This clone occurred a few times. In DNA, the CDR3 is TGCGCCAGCAGCCCGACGACAGGGGTCGGATACGAGCAGTACTTC. Translating gives CASSPTTGVGYEQYF. The chain recombines TRBV4-1 with TRBJ2-7; 8 bases fit TRBD1. Germline V CDR1 and CDR2: MGHRA, YSYEKL. Trimming took 4 bases from V and 4 from J; bases not matched to a gene: 9. The CDR3 sequence is 15 residues long.

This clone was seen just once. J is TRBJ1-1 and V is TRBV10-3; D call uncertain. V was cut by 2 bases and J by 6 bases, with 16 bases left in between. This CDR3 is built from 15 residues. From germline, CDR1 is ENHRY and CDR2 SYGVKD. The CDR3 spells CAISEAVGVGSEAFF. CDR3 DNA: TGTGCCATCAGTGAGGCGGTCGGGGTCGGGTCTGAAGCTTTCTTT.

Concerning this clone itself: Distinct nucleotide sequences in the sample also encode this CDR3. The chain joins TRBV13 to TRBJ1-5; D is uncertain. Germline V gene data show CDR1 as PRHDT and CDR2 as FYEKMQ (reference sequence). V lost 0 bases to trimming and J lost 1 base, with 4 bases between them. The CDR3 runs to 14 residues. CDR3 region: CASSLGQSNQPQHF. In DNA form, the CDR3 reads TGTGCCAGCAGCTTAGGACAAAGCAATCAGCCCCAGCATTTT.

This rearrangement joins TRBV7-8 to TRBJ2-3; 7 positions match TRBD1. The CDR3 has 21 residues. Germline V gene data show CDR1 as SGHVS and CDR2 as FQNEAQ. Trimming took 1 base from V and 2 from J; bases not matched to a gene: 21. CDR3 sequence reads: CASSLVRDRDSTYRPTDTQYF. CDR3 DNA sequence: TGTGCCAGCAGCTTAGTCCGAGACAGGGATTCAACTTACCGTCCCACAGATACGCAGTATTTT.

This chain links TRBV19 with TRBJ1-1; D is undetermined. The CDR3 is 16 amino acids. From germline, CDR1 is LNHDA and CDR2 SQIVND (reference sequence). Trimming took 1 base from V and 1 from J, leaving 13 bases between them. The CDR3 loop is CASSIGTNHRNTEAFF. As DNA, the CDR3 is TGTGCCAGTAGTATAGGAACGAACCACCGGAACACTGAAGCTTTCTTT. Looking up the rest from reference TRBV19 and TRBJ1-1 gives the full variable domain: DGGITQSPKYLFRKEGQNVTLSCEQNLNHDAMYWYRQDPGQGLRLIYYSQIVNDFQKGDIAEGYSVSREKKESFPLTVTSAQKNPTAFYLCASSIGTNHRNTEAFFGQGTRLTVV.

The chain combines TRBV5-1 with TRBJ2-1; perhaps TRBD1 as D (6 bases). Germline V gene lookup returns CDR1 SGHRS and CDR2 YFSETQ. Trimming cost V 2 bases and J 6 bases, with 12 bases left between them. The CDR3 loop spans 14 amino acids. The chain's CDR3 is CASSLTGTFNEQFF. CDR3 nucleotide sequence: TGCGCCAGCAGCTTAACCGGGACATTCAATGAGCAGTTCTTC.

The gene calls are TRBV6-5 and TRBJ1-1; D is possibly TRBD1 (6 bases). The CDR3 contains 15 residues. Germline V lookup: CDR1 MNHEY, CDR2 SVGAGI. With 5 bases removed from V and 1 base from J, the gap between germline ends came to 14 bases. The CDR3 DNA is TGTGCCAGCAGTCCTGCGGACAGAACGAACACTGAAGCTTTCTTT. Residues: CASSPADRTNTEAFF.

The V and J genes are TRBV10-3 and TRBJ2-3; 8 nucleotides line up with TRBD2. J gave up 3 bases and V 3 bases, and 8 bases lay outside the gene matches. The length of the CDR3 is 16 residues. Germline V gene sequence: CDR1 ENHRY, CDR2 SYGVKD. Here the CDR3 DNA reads TGTGCCATCAGTGAAAGTCGGGGGGGAAGGACAGATACGCAGTATTTT. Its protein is CAISESRGGRTDTQYF.

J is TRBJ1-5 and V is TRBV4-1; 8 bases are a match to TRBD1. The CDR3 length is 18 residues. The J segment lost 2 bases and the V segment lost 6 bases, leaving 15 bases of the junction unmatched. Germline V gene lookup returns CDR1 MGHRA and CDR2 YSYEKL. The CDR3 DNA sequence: TGCGCCAGCAGTGAATGGACAGGGCTTTTGGGAGGCAATCAGCCCCAGCATTTT. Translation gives CASSEWTGLLGGNQPQHF.

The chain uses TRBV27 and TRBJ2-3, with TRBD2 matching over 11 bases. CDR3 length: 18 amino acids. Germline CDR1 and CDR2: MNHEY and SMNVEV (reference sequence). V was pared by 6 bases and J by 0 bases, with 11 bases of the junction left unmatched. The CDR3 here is CASSRYQTSGASTDTQYF. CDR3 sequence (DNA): TGTGCCAGCAGCAGATACCAGACTAGCGGGGCAAGCACAGATACGCAGTATTTT.

Here the CDR3 DNA reads TGTGCCAGCAGTTACTGGCGGGGGAGCACAGATACGCAGTATTTT. This codes for CASSYWRGSTDTQYF. This chain connects TRBV6-2 or TRBV6-3 to TRBJ2-3, with 7 bases identical to TRBD2. This CDR3 is 15 amino acids long. Per germline, CDR1 MNHEY and CDR2 SVGEGT. V lost 1 base, J lost 0 bases, and 1 base stayed unmatched.

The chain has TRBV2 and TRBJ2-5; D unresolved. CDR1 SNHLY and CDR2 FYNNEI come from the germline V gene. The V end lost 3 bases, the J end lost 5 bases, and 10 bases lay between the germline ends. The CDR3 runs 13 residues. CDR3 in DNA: TGTGCCAGCAGTGACAGGTTGAGGGAGACCCAGTACTTC. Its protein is CASSDRLRETQYF.

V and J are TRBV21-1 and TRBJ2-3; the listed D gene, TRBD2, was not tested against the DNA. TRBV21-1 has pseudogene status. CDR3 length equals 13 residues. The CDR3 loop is CASSPTRLDTQYF. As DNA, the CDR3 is TGTGCCAGCAGTCCAACGAGGTTAGATACGCAGTATTTT.

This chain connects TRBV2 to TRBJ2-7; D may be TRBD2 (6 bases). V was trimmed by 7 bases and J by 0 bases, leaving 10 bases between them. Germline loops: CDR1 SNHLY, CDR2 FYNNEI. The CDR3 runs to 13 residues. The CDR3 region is CASTGDPSYEQYF. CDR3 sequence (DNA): TGTGCCAGCACGGGGGACCCCTCCTACGAGCAGTACTTC.

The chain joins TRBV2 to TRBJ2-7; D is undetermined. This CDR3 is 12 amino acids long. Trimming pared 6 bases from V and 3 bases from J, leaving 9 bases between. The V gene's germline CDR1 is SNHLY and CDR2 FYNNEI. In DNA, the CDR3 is TGTGCCAGCAGGCAGGCAGACTACGAGCAGTACTTC. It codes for CASRQADYEQYF.

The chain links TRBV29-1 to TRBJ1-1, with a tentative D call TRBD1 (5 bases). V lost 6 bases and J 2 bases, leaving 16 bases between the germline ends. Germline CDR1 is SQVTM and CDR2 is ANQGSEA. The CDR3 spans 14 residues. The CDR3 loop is CSVTGRDSNTEAFF. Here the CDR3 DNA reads TGCAGCGTCACGGGGCGGGATTCTAACACTGAAGCTTTCTTT.